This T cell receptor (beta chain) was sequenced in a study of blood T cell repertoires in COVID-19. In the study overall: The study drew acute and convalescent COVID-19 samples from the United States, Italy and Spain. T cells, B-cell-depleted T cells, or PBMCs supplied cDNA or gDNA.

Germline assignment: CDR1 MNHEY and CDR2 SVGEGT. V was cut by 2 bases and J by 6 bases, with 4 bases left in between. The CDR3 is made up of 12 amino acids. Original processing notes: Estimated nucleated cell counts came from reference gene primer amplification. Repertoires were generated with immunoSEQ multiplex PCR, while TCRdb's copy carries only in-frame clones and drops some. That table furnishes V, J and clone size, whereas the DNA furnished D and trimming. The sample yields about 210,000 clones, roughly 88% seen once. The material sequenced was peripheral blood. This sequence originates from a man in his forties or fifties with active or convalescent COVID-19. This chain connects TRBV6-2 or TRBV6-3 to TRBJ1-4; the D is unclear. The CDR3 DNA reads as TGTGCCAGCAGTTACCCGGATGAAAAACTGTTTTTT. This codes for CASSYPDEKLFF.